This T cell receptor (beta chain) was recovered during a study of CD8 T cells in ankylosing spondylitis. Study-level points and caveats: A motif in TCR beta, a set of 8 or 9 highly homologous variants, appeared characteristic of ankylosing spondylitis blood. As for the disease-linked clones, they showed a CD8+ phenotype and occurred at relatively low frequencies in peripheral blood. Clones linked to disease were reported to show significant enrichment in matched ankylosing spondylitis synovial fluid. A subset of motif variants has previously been described in the synovial fluid and blood of reactive arthritis.

Quantitative 5'-RACE was performed with molecular barcodes, and it yielded the TCR beta libraries. TCRdb reanalysed the 5' RACE reads using MiXCR and keeps one entry per CDR3 protein. The sample yields about 540,000 distinct CDR3 sequences, over 9.5% seen once. Germline assignment: CDR1 DFQATT and CDR2 SNEGSKA (reference sequence). CDR3 size: 16 residues. Trimming shortened V by 0 bases and J by 0 bases, and 12 bases separated the two germline ends. Comment on this clonotype: Its specificity is not known.

The receptor was isolated from a male donor with ankylosing spondylitis. The sample consisted of blood, either unsorted or a sorted T cell fraction (not recorded which). This chain uses TRBV20-1 with TRBJ2-1, with D unclear. CDR3 protein: CSARDRRRASYNEQFF. The CDR3 coding sequence is TGCAGTGCTAGAGATAGGCGGAGAGCCTCCTACAATGAGCAGTTCTTC.